Listed below are T cell receptor beta chains from one sample, sequenced in a study of blood T cell repertoires in COVID-19. Assay used: immunoSEQ multiplex PCR; TCRdb lists only in-frame clones, some missing. The table lists about 130,000 clones, about 83% of them singletons, with more than 10% in the top ten. Sequencing was done on a sample of peripheral blood. These receptors all stem from a human donor in a cohort sampled during active COVID-19. Each CDR3 is given with its conserved first and last residue. Each record gives: D gene, clone size, J gene, V gene, CDR3 DNA, CDR3 protein. D genes are given only for firm matches. Size is stated for part of the rows, as once, few or many counts, or as a class when the clone is expanded.

D: -
size: -
J: TRBJ1-3
V: TRBV30
DNA: TGTGCCTGGAGGGACAGAGGAAACACCATATATTTT
CDR3: CAWRDRGNTIYF

D: -
size: -
J: TRBJ2-1
V: TRBV9
DNA: TGTGCCAGCAGCGACGGGGTTAGCTCCTACAATGAGCAGTTCTTC
CDR3: CASSDGVSSYNEQFF

D: TRBD1
size: -
J: TRBJ1-1
V: TRBV3-1/TRBV3-2
DNA: TGTGCCAGCAGCCTGGGACAGCAGAACACTGAAGCTTTCTTT
CDR3: CASSLGQQNTEAFF

D: -
size: -
J: TRBJ1-5
V: TRBV6-5
DNA: TGTGCCAGCAGGGGGGCAGGGACGAGTCAGCCCCAGCATTTT
CDR3: CASRGAGTSQPQHF

D: TRBD1
size: once
J: TRBJ2-7
V: TRBV7-8
DNA: TGTGCCAGCAGCTTAGCCCGGGACAGCACCTACGAGCAGTACTTC
CDR3: CASSLARDSTYEQYF

D: -
size: -
J: TRBJ2-1
V: TRBV9
DNA: TGTGCCAGCAGCGTAGGGATCCGTGACAGGTCCGATGAGCAGTTCTTC
CDR3: CASSVGIRDRSDEQFF

D: -
size: -
J: TRBJ2-7
V: TRBV5-8
DNA: TGTGCCAGCAGCCCTGGGGCGCGGTACGAGCAGTACTTC
CDR3: CASSPGARYEQYF

D: TRBD1
size: once
J: TRBJ2-3
V: TRBV5-1
DNA: TGCGCCAGCAGCGGGACAGGGAGTTCAGATACGCAGTATTTT
CDR3: CASSGTGSSDTQYF

D: -
size: once
J: TRBJ2-3
V: TRBV10-2
DNA: TGCGCCAGCAGTGAGTCGGGGTGGGGGGGCACAGATACGCAGTATTTT
CDR3: CASSESGWGGTDTQYF

D: -
size: -
J: TRBJ2-7
V: TRBV19
DNA: TGTGCCAGTAGTATAGGTCAGGGGGGATTCTACGAGCAGTACTTC
CDR3: CASSIGQGGFYEQYF

D: TRBD1
size: -
J: TRBJ1-2
V: TRBV6-5
DNA: TGTGCCAGTTACAGGGGGCTTCACGATGGCTACACCTTC
CDR3: CASYRGLHDGYTF

D: -
size: -
J: TRBJ1-5
V: TRBV19
DNA: TGTGCCAGTAGTATAGAGGGCGATCAGCCCCAGCATTTT
CDR3: CASSIEGDQPQHF

D: TRBD2
size: -
J: TRBJ2-7
V: TRBV6-5
DNA: TGTGCCAGCAGTTACAAATTGGGGCTAGCGGGGACCGAGCAGTACTTC
CDR3: CASSYKLGLAGTEQYF

D: -
size: -
J: TRBJ2-2
V: TRBV5-1
DNA: TGCGCCAGCAGCTTTGGGGCTAGTAGGACCGGGGAGCTGTTTTTT
CDR3: CASSFGASRTGELFF

D: -
size: once
J: TRBJ2-6
V: TRBV14
DNA: TGTGCCAGCAGAAGGGACACCCCGGGCTCTGGGGCCAACGTCCTGACTTTC
CDR3: CASRRDTPGSGANVLTF

D: TRBD2
size: -
J: TRBJ2-5
V: TRBV6-6
DNA: TGTGCCAGCAGTTACCCACCGGGACTAGCGGAAGAGACCCAGTACTTC
CDR3: CASSYPPGLAEETQYF

D: -
size: -
J: TRBJ1-5
V: TRBV19
DNA: TGTGCCAGCCTTGGGAGGAACCAGCCCCAGCATTTT
CDR3: CASLGRNQPQHF

D: -
size: -
J: TRBJ2-7
V: TRBV10-1
DNA: TGCGCCAGCAGTGAAGACCCCGCGGGGCGCGAGCAGTACTTC
CDR3: CASSEDPAGREQYF

D: TRBD2
size: -
J: TRBJ2-2
V: TRBV5-5
DNA: TGTGCCAGCAGCGCCCTAGCGGGGGGGCATGGCACCGGGGAGCTGTTTTTT
CDR3: CASSALAGGHGTGELFF

D: TRBD2
size: -
J: TRBJ2-1
V: TRBV11-3
DNA: TGTGCCAGCAGCTTAGATCCCGGGGTCGGCGGGGGGTACAATGAGCAGTTCTTC
CDR3: CASSLDPGVGGGYNEQFF

D: -
size: -
J: TRBJ2-3
V: TRBV5-5
DNA: TGTGCCAGCATCGTAAGAGACACAGATACGCAGTATTTT
CDR3: CASIVRDTDTQYF

D: -
size: -
J: TRBJ1-5
V: TRBV6-1
DNA: TGTGCCAGCAGTGAACGGGTCATCAATCAGCCCCAGCATTTT
CDR3: CASSERVINQPQHF

D: TRBD1
size: -
J: TRBJ2-7
V: TRBV27
DNA: TGTGCCAGCAGTTTATCGGGACAGGGGCGGTACGAGCAGTACTTC
CDR3: CASSLSGQGRYEQYF

D: -
size: -
J: TRBJ2-2
V: TRBV7-9
DNA: TGTGCCAGCAGCTTATCGGGGTCCCTGACCACCGGGGAGCTGTTTTTT
CDR3: CASSLSGSLTTGELFF

D: TRBD1
size: once
J: TRBJ2-7
V: TRBV30
DNA: TGTGCCATAGACAGGGGGTTTACCTTAAACGAGCAGTACTTC
CDR3: CAIDRGFTLNEQYF

D: TRBD2
size: -
J: TRBJ2-5
V: TRBV29-1
DNA: TGCAGCGTATCCGGGACTAGCGGCCAAGAGACCCAGTACTTC
CDR3: CSVSGTSGQETQYF

D: TRBD1
size: -
J: TRBJ1-3
V: TRBV7-9
DNA: TGTGCCAGCAGCTTAGGAACCGGGACAGGGGAAGGAAACACCATATATTTT
CDR3: CASSLGTGTGEGNTIYF

D: TRBD1
size: many
J: TRBJ2-1
V: TRBV24-1
DNA: TGTGCCACCAGTGATGGGGACAGGGGCGATGAGCAGTTCTTC
CDR3: CATSDGDRGDEQFF

D: -
size: -
J: TRBJ1-1
V: TRBV5-1
DNA: TGCGCCAGCAGCTTGGGAGGTACGGGGAACACTGAAGCTTTCTTT
CDR3: CASSLGGTGNTEAFF

D: TRBD2
size: -
J: TRBJ2-3
V: TRBV3-1/TRBV3-2
DNA: TGTGCCAGCAGCCAACTAGCGGGGGGGCATAATACGCAGTATTTT
CDR3: CASSQLAGGHNTQYF

D: TRBD2
size: once
J: TRBJ2-3
V: TRBV5-1
DNA: TGCGCCAGCTCCTCCCAGCGGGGCAGCACAGATACGCAGTATTTT
CDR3: CASSSQRGSTDTQYF

D: -
size: -
J: TRBJ1-1
V: TRBV18
DNA: TGTGCCAGCTCACCACCGACCCCGGGGTTCAGGACTGAAGCTTTCTTT
CDR3: CASSPPTPGFRTEAFF

D: TRBD2
size: -
J: TRBJ2-7
V: TRBV7-8
DNA: TGTGCCAGCAGCTTCCCGGCGATAGCGGGGGGCCTCTCCTACGAGCAGTACTTC
CDR3: CASSFPAIAGGLSYEQYF

D: -
size: -
J: TRBJ1-3
V: TRBV5-1
DNA: TGCGCCAGCAGCCCGGGGATATCTGGAAACACCATATATTTT
CDR3: CASSPGISGNTIYF

D: -
size: -
J: TRBJ1-4
V: TRBV4-1
DNA: TGCGCCAGCAGCCAAGTACAGGCAACTAATGAAAAACTGTTTTTT
CDR3: CASSQVQATNEKLFF

D: TRBD1
size: -
J: TRBJ1-1
V: TRBV6-1
DNA: TGTGCCAGCAGTGAAGCCAGGGACAGGGGATCGTTGGACACTGAAGCTTTCTTT
CDR3: CASSEARDRGSLDTEAFF

D: TRBD1
size: -
J: TRBJ2-1
V: TRBV30
DNA: TGTGCCTGGTCGTCAGGGGGCAATGAGCAGTTCTTC
CDR3: CAWSSGGNEQFF

D: TRBD1
size: -
J: TRBJ1-2
V: TRBV2
DNA: TGTGCCAGCAGTTTGGGACAGAGACATGGCTACACCTTC
CDR3: CASSLGQRHGYTF

D: TRBD1
size: -
J: TRBJ1-5
V: TRBV6-6
DNA: TGTGCCAGCAGTAGATGGGACAGCTCCGTTGGGGGCAATCAGCCCCAGCATTTT
CDR3: CASSRWDSSVGGNQPQHF

D: -
size: few
J: TRBJ2-7
V: TRBV12-3/TRBV12-4
DNA: TGTGCCAGCAGTTTATCAAGCGCCTACGAGCAGTACTTC
CDR3: CASSLSSAYEQYF

D: -
size: -
J: TRBJ1-3
V: TRBV10-2
DNA: TGCGCCAGCAGTGTGGGGGGAGGATCTGGAAACACCATATATTTT
CDR3: CASSVGGGSGNTIYF

D: -
size: few
J: TRBJ1-5
V: TRBV19
DNA: TGTGCCAGTAGTATAGACGGCGTGGGCATCCATCAGCCCCAGCATTTT
CDR3: CASSIDGVGIHQPQHF

D: -
size: few
J: TRBJ1-2
V: TRBV10-1
DNA: TGCGCCAGCAGTGGATCGCAAGGGGCTTGGGGCTACACCTTC
CDR3: CASSGSQGAWGYTF

D: -
size: -
J: TRBJ1-2
V: TRBV5-6
DNA: TGTGCCAGCATCGCGGCTGCTCCTCCTAACTATGGCTACACCTTC
CDR3: CASIAAAPPNYGYTF

D: TRBD1
size: -
J: TRBJ1-2
V: TRBV18
DNA: TGTGCCAGCTCCCAGGGACAGGGGGATGGCTACACCTTC
CDR3: CASSQGQGDGYTF